The 28 T cell receptor beta chains below come from one sample, sequenced in a study of cytomegalovirus exposure and HLA in healthy donors. TCRdb's table, derived via immunoSEQ multiplex PCR, lists solely in-frame clones and lacks some. The data hold some 150,000 clones, with more than 85% observed a single time. The sequencing input was PBMCs. These receptors were taken from a man in his late teens or twenties in good health and CMV-seronegative.

The chain joins TRBV7-2 to TRBJ2-7; TRBD2 matches at 11 bases. Trimming removed 5 bases from V and 0 bases from J; junction bases left unmatched: 6. The germline V gene has CDR1 SGHTA and CDR2 FQGNSA. CDR3 length: 16 amino acids. CDR3 region: CASSVYGTSGSYEQYF. The CDR3 coding sequence is TGTGCCAGCAGCGTCTATGGGACTAGCGGCTCCTACGAGCAGTACTTC.

The CDR3 spells CASRPTTDTAGELFF. DNA of the CDR3: TGTGCCAGCAGACCTACCACAGACACTGCCGGGGAGCTGTTTTTT. The chain couples TRBV11-2 to TRBJ2-2; D gene unclear. The CDR3 length is 15 residues. With 6 bases removed from V and 6 bases from J, the gap between germline ends came to 17 bases. Germline V CDR1 and CDR2: SGHAT, FQNNGV.

The CDR3 sequence is CASSHQDVAGGPHEQYV. The CDR3 DNA reads as TGCGCCAGCAGCCACCAGGATGTAGCGGGAGGGCCCCACGAGCAGTACGTC. The chain uses TRBV4-1 and TRBJ2-7, with TRBD2 matching over 11 bases. Germline assignment: CDR1 MGHRA and CDR2 YSYEKL. This CDR3 region has 17 residues. With 3 bases clipped from V and 5 bases from J, the junction kept 12 bases outside the gene matches.

This chain uses TRBV7-8 with TRBJ1-2; 7 bases are a match to TRBD1. The V segment lost 1 base and the J segment 2 bases; nucleotides outside the gene matches: 4. Looked up from germline, CDR1 is SGHVS and CDR2 is FQNEAQ. The CDR3 is 15 residues long. The CDR3 loop is CASSLVAGGNYGYTF. DNA of the CDR3: TGTGCCAGCAGCTTAGTTGCAGGGGGGAACTATGGCTACACCTTC.

The J gene is TRBJ1-2, the V gene TRBV5-1; perhaps TRBD1 as D (5 bases). The CDR3 loop spans 16 amino acids. Germline CDR1 reads SGHRS; CDR2 reads YFSETQ. V was shortened by 2 bases and J by 2 bases, with 16 bases between the two germline ends. This CDR3 is CASSFSGDSRNYGYTF. The CDR3 bases are TGCGCCAGCAGCTTTTCGGGGGATTCACGGAACTATGGCTACACCTTC.

The rearrangement uses TRBV27 and TRBJ2-5, with D perhaps matching TRBD1 (8 bases). The ends were cut back, 6 bases at V and 5 bases at J, with 13 bases in the middle. CDR3 length equals 13 residues. Germline V CDR1 and CDR2: MNHEY, SMNVEV (reference sequence). The CDR3 nucleotides are TGTGCCAGCAGGATACAGGGGGGGGAGACCCAGTACTTC. This encodes CASRIQGGETQYF.

This clone was detected once. The chain carries TRBV9 and TRBJ1-2; 7 positions match TRBD1. V trimming: 7 bases; J trimming: 3 bases; junction bases outside the gene matches: 3. CDR3 length equals 12 residues. Germline CDR1 and CDR2: SGDLS and YYNGEE. CDR3 region: CASLDRDYGYTF. The CDR3, as DNA: TGTGCCAGCCTCGACAGGGACTATGGCTACACCTTC.

The J gene is TRBJ2-1, the V gene TRBV6-1; D possibly corresponds to TRBD2 (5 bases). The CDR3 length is 20 residues. V was clipped by 3 bases and J by 0 bases, with 24 bases between them. Germline CDR1 reads MNHNS; CDR2 reads SASEGT. The CDR3 region is CASSDGGAATAKSSYNEQFF. The DNA for the CDR3 is TGTGCCAGCAGTGACGGCGGAGCGGCCACCGCTAAAAGCTCCTACAATGAGCAGTTCTTC.

J is TRBJ1-2 and V is TRBV5-4, with D tentatively TRBD1 (6 bases). The V end was cut by 3 bases, the J end by 4 bases, with 19 bases between. Germline V lookup: CDR1 SGHNT, CDR2 YYREEE (reference sequence). The CDR3 is made up of 16 amino acids. CDR3 nucleotide sequence: TGTGCCAGCAGCTCCCGAACCGGACAGCCCTCCTATGGCTACACCTTC. Translated: CASSSRTGQPSYGYTF.

The V and J genes are TRBV18 and TRBJ2-7; D perhaps matches TRBD2 (5 bases). V was trimmed by 3 bases and J by 3 bases, leaving 15 bases between them. The CDR3 sequence is 15 residues long. CDR1 and CDR2 from the germline V gene are KGHSH and LQKENI. This CDR3 reads CASSPSFAGNYEQYV. The CDR3 DNA reads as TGTGCCAGCTCACCCTCATTTGCGGGTAACTACGAGCAGTACGTC.

This sequence joins TRBV19 and TRBJ1-2, with D possibly matching TRBD1 (6 bases). The CDR3 loop spans 11 amino acids. Trimming removed 3 bases at V and 12 bases at J, with 11 bases between. The germline V gene encodes CDR1 LNHDA and CDR2 SQIVND (reference sequence). The CDR3 protein is CASSIGQTHTF. CDR3 coding DNA: TGTGCCAGTAGTATCGGACAGACCCACACCTTC.

The chain uses TRBV28 and TRBJ2-5; possibly TRBD1 for D (6 bases). The CDR3 has 17 residues. CDR1 is MDHEN and CDR2 is SYDVKM in the germline V gene. The V end was cut by 1 base, the J end by 2 bases, with 17 bases between. The chain's CDR3 is CASSLLGGRVRQETQYF. CDR3 sequence (DNA): TGTGCCAGCAGTTTATTAGGGGGACGAGTTCGACAAGAGACCCAGTACTTC.

The genes are TRBV25-1 and TRBJ1-1, with no clear D. From germline, CDR1 is MGHDK and CDR2 SYGVNS. The ends were cut back, 1 base at V and 4 bases at J, with 10 bases in the middle. This CDR3 is 14 amino acids long. The CDR3 DNA reads as TGTGCCAGCAGTGAATTCAAGGGAGGCACTGAAGCTTTCTTT. Its protein product is CASSEFKGGTEAFF.

The genes are TRBV7-9 and TRBJ1-1, with D uncertain. V shed 5 bases and J shed 3 bases, with 13 bases lying between them. From germline, CDR1 is SEHNR and CDR2 FQNEAQ (reference sequence). CDR3 length: 14 residues. CDR3 in DNA: TGTGCCAGCAGCCTCCTGGGCATCCACACTGAAGCTTTCTTT. This translates into CASSLLGIHTEAFF.

The chain links TRBV5-4 to TRBJ2-5; the D gene is possibly TRBD1 (6 bases). V was cut by 0 bases and J by 4 bases, with 7 bases left in between. The CDR3 runs 13 residues. Germline V gives CDR1 SGHNT, CDR2 YYREEE (reference sequence). The DNA of the CDR3 is TGTGCCAGCAGCTTGGACAGGGCAGAGACCCAGTACTTC. It codes for CASSLDRAETQYF.

The V and J genes are TRBV12-5 and TRBJ2-7, with 13 positions matching TRBD2. Germline lookup yields CDR1 LGHNT and CDR2 FRNRAP. The CDR3 loop spans 18 amino acids. Trimming at V came to 2 bases and at J to 3 bases, leaving 10 bases not matched to a gene. The CDR3 region is CASGLPPRTSGSGYEQYV. The DNA for the CDR3 is TGTGCTAGTGGTTTGCCTCCTCGGACTAGCGGGAGCGGCTACGAGCAGTACGTC.

The CDR3 spells CASSPRQGGTGELFF. The CDR3 nucleotides read TGTGCCAGCAGCCCTAGACAGGGTGGAACCGGGGAGCTGTTTTTT. V is TRBV28 and J is TRBJ2-2, with 7 bases lining up with TRBD1. Looked up from germline, CDR1 is MDHEN and CDR2 is SYDVKM. V lost 6 bases and J lost 5; bases outside the gene matches: 9. CDR3 size: 15 residues.

This clone showed up just once. The rearrangement uses TRBV18 and TRBJ2-3; no definite D call. Germline V gene data show CDR1 as KGHSH and CDR2 as LQKENI. The CDR3 has 15 amino acids. V was clipped by 4 bases and J by 3 bases, with 14 bases between them. The CDR3: CASSRSSPGTDTQYF. CDR3 DNA: TGTGCCAGCTCACGGTCTTCCCCGGGTACAGATACGCAGTATTTT.

The chain recombines TRBV2 with TRBJ2-1, with TRBD1 as a possible D gene (5 bases). Trimming took 1 base from V and 6 from J, leaving 16 bases between them. This CDR3 is built from 16 residues. Per the germline V gene, CDR1 is SNHLY and CDR2 is FYNNEI. In DNA, the CDR3 is TGTGCCAGCAGTGAAGTAAGGGCAGGGCCTAGCAATGAGCAGTTCTTC. Translating gives CASSEVRAGPSNEQFF.

The chain uses TRBV19 and TRBJ1-5; D is unresolved. Germline CDR1 and CDR2: LNHDA and SQIVND (reference sequence). Trimming stripped 5 bases from V and 7 bases from J, with 9 bases between. This CDR3 contains 12 residues. Written as DNA, the CDR3 is TGTGCCAGTAGTCCGTCTTCCCAGCCCCAGCATTTT. It translates to CASSPSSQPQHF.

V and J are TRBV11-3 and TRBJ2-1; 11 positions agree with TRBD2. Germline V CDR1 and CDR2: SGHNT, YENEEA. V shed 5 bases and J 3 bases; nucleotides not matched to a gene: 6. CDR3 length equals 16 residues. The CDR3 loop is CASSLEGTSGYNEQFF. In DNA form, the CDR3 reads TGTGCCAGCAGCCTCGAGGGGACTAGCGGCTACAATGAGCAGTTCTTC.

This rearrangement joins TRBV4-1 to TRBJ2-1; 10 nucleotides agree with TRBD2. V was clipped by 1 base and J by 8 bases; unmatched bases: 11. Per germline, CDR1 MGHRA and CDR2 YSYEKL. There are 17 residues in the CDR3. The CDR3 region has the DNA TGCGCCAGCAGCCAAGGGCAACTAGCGGGAATCATCGATGAGCAGTTCTTC. This gives the protein CASSQGQLAGIIDEQFF.

This sequence joins TRBV19 and TRBJ2-5; 10 bases are shared with TRBD2. This CDR3 comprises 14 residues. Germline V gene data show CDR1 as LNHDA and CDR2 as SQIVND (reference sequence). Trimming cost V 9 bases and J 5 bases; bases outside gene matches: 9. CDR3 sequence: CASRSGGAVETQYF. The CDR3 nucleotides are TGTGCCAGCAGAAGCGGGGGGGCCGTGGAGACCCAGTACTTC.

This chain uses TRBV5-1 with TRBJ2-7; 15 positions agree with TRBD2. CDR1 SGHRS and CDR2 YFSETQ come from the germline V gene. Trimming removed 0 bases from V and 5 bases from J; junction bases left unmatched: 6. The CDR3 loop spans 17 amino acids. CDR3 coding DNA: TGCGCCAGCAGCTTGGACGGGACTAGCGGGGGGATCCACGAGCAGTACTTC. Translation gives CASSLDGTSGGIHEQYF.

The rearrangement joins TRBV29-1 to TRBJ2-5; a possible D gene is TRBD1 (5 bases). Germline V gene sequence: CDR1 SQVTM, CDR2 ANQGSEA. The CDR3 loop spans 12 amino acids. V gave up 1 base and J gave up 5 bases, with 8 bases separating them. CDR3 sequence (DNA): TGCAGCGTTGAAGCAGGGTACGAGACCCAGTACTTC. Its protein product is CSVEAGYETQYF. Complete variable domain (other parts from reference TRBV29-1 and TRBJ2-5): SAVISQKPSRDICQRGTSLTIQCQVDSQVTMMFWYRQQPGQSLTLIATANQGSEATYESGFVIDKFPISRPNLTFSTLTVSNMSPEDSSIYLCSVEAGYETQYFGPGTRLLVL.

The J gene is TRBJ1-3, the V gene TRBV19; weak D call: TRBD1 (6 bases). V lost 5 bases and J lost 0, with 8 bases in between. Germline CDR1 is LNHDA and CDR2 is SQIVND (reference sequence). The CDR3 runs 14 residues. CDR3 coding DNA: TGTGCCAGTAGTGACAGGCCCTCTGGAAACACCATATATTTT. Translation gives CASSDRPSGNTIYF.

This sequence joins TRBV7-2 and TRBJ1-5; possible D gene TRBD1, 5 bases. The CDR3 sequence is 16 residues long. Germline values: CDR1 SGHTA, CDR2 FQGNSA. V was shortened by 4 bases and J by 3 bases, with 16 bases between the two germline ends. The CDR3 is CASSSRRGGDNQPQHF. CDR3 nucleotides: TGTGCCAGCAGCTCCCGGCGCGGGGGGGACAATCAGCCCCAGCATTTT.

V and J are TRBV6-5 and TRBJ1-1; TRBD1 agrees at 7 bases. Germline CDR1 is MNHEY and CDR2 is SVGAGI. The CDR3 length is 13 residues. V trimming: 6 bases; J trimming: 4 bases; junction bases outside the gene matches: 5. The CDR3 nucleotides read TGTGCCAGCAGGACAGGGTGGGGCACTGAAGCTTTCTTT. This gives the protein CASRTGWGTEAFF.